The sequence of this T cell receptor beta chain was determined in a study of spatial heterogeneity in lung cancer. Study-level information: Beta-chain sequences consistently outnumbered alpha-chain sequences in detection. More than eight raw reads, on average, carried each unique TCR and UMI combination.

Noted time point: sample taken at primary tumor resection. Frozen PBMC, nontumor lung or tumor provided whole RNA, which was sequenced unsorted. This clonotype was found many times. Its cognate antigen is unknown. Unique molecular identifiers tagged every individual TCR cDNA molecule. TCRdb used MiXCR to reprocess the 5' RACE reads, holding one entry per CDR3 protein. The repertoire consists of about 36,000 distinct CDR3 sequences, with 5.2% occurring once and the leading ten covering more than 25%. Study conclusions and caveats: Ubiquitous, expanded tumor-derived TCRs were more frequently observed in blood at resection than at follow-up.

Trimming removed 0 bases from V and 6 bases from J, with 15 bases in between. CDR3 size: 16 residues. From germline, CDR1 is MNHEY and CDR2 SVGEGT. The TCR comes from a female donor with early-stage non-small cell lung cancer. Source: PBMCs, taken at surgery. The V gene is TRBV6-2 or TRBV6-3, the J gene TRBJ2-1; either TRBD1 or TRBD2 may supply D (5 bases each). The CDR3 DNA follows: TGTGCCAGCAGTTACTCTGGGGGAGTATTGTTCAATGAGCAGTTCTTC. Protein sequence: CASSYSGGVLFNEQFF.